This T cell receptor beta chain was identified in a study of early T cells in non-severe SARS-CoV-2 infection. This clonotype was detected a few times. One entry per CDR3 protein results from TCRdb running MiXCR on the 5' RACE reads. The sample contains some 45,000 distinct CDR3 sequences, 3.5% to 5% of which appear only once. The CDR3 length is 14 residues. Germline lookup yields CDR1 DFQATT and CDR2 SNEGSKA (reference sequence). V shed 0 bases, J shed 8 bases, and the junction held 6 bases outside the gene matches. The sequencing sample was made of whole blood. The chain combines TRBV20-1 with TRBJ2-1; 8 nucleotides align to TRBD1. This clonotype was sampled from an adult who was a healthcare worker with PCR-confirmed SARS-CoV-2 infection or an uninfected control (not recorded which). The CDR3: CSARDSSGGDEQFF. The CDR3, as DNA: TGCAGTGCTAGAGATTCTTCAGGGGGCGATGAGCAGTTCTTC.